The rows below give T cell receptor beta chains drawn from one sample of a study of blood T cell repertoires in COVID-19. The protocol was immunoSEQ multiplex PCR, while the TCRdb copy is restricted to in-frame clones and leaves out a portion. Of a few hundred thousand clones in the sample, under 90% are singletons; the top ten hold 0.94%. The sequencing input was peripheral blood. The origin of the receptors is a woman aged 40-49 years who had recovered from COVID-19. Each CDR3 is given with its conserved first and last residue. Fields, in order: D gene, clone size, J gene, V gene, CDR3 DNA, CDR3 protein. D genes are given only for firm matches. Part of the rows lack a size; the others show once, few, many or a class for expanded clones.

>TRBD2|NA|TRBJ2-5|TRBV3-1/TRBV3-2
TGTGCCAGCAGCCAAGAATGGGCTAGCGGGAGGGAGACCCAGTACTTC
CASSQEWASGRETQYF
>TRBD1|NA|TRBJ1-1|TRBV3-1/TRBV3-2
TGTGCCAGCAGCCGACAGGGCGAGGGGACTGAAGCTTTCTTT
CASSRQGEGTEAFF
>NA|NA|TRBJ2-7|TRBV21-1
TGTGCCAGCATCGTAATTAACGGTTTTACCTACGAGCAGTACTTC
CASIVINGFTYEQYF
>TRBD2|NA|TRBJ2-3|TRBV6-5
TGTGCCAGCAACCCGACTAGCCGGACGGTGGATACGCAGTATTTT
CASNPTSRTVDTQYF
>NA|NA|TRBJ1-2|TRBV7-9
TGTGCCAGCAGCTTAGAGACTCCCGGCGGCGGCTACACCTTC
CASSLETPGGGYTF
>NA|NA|TRBJ2-7|TRBV6-6
TGTGCCAGCAGTTACGTAGCGCTATCCTACGAGCAGTACTTC
CASSYVALSYEQYF
>TRBD1|NA|TRBJ2-5|TRBV5-6
TGTGCCAGCAGCCCAGGACAGGGCCAAGAGACCCAGTACTTC
CASSPGQGQETQYF
>TRBD2|NA|TRBJ2-7|TRBV7-3
TGTGCCAGCAGCGAGCGGGACGGCTACGAGCAGTACTTC
CASSERDGYEQYF
>NA|once|TRBJ2-5|TRBV23-1
TGCGCCAGCAGTCAAAATCAGGGCCAAGAGACCCAGTACTTC
CASSQNQGQETQYF
>NA|NA|TRBJ2-1|TRBV27
TGTGCCAGCAGTTTCACCGGGGTCGGGGATGAGCAGTTCTTC
CASSFTGVGDEQFF
>TRBD1|NA|TRBJ2-7|TRBV27
TGTGCCAGCAGTTTATCGGGGACAGGGGGTGACGAGCAGTACTTC
CASSLSGTGGDEQYF
>TRBD2|NA|TRBJ2-3|TRBV19
TGTGCCAGTAGTATAGGAGCGGGAAGCACAGATACGCAGTATTTT
CASSIGAGSTDTQYF
>NA|NA|TRBJ2-7|TRBV11-3
TGTGCCAGCAGCTTGACGGAGGGGACCTACGAGCAGTACTTC
CASSLTEGTYEQYF
>TRBD2|few|TRBJ2-3|TRBV5-1
TGCGCCAGCAGCCCAGCGGCGGGGGAGAATACGCAGTATTTT
CASSPAAGENTQYF
>NA|NA|TRBJ2-3|TRBV30
TGTGCCTGGAGTCGGGGGATCGCAGATACGCAGTATTTT
CAWSRGIADTQYF
>TRBD2|NA|TRBJ2-7|TRBV6-2/TRBV6-3
TGTGCCAGCAGTTACTCTCCGATGCGCATAGCGGGAGGGCCCGCGGACTACGAGCAGTACTTC
CASSYSPMRIAGGPADYEQYF
>NA|NA|TRBJ2-2|TRBV27
TGTGCCAGCAGTTTATCCGAACAGGACACCGGGGAGCTGTTTTTT
CASSLSEQDTGELFF
>NA|few|TRBJ2-5|TRBV11-2
TGTGCCAGCAGCCCCCAGAGGGAGACCCAGTACTTC
CASSPQRETQYF
>TRBD2|NA|TRBJ2-2|TRBV5-1
TGCGCCAGCAGCTTAGGAGCGGGAGAGACCGGGGAGCTGTTTTTT
CASSLGAGETGELFF
>TRBD2|NA|TRBJ2-3|TRBV5-5
TGTGCCAGCAGCTCCGGACTAGCGGGAGGGATGTGGACAGATACGCAGTATTTT
CASSSGLAGGMWTDTQYF
>NA|NA|TRBJ2-1|TRBV7-9
TGTGTCGACTTCAGGGGAGTTTACTACAATGAGCAGTTCTTC
CVDFRGVYYNEQFF
>NA|NA|TRBJ1-2|TRBV6-5
TGTGCCAGCAGTTACAGGGGATCTAACTATGGCTACACCTTC
CASSYRGSNYGYTF
>NA|NA|TRBJ2-4|TRBV19
TGTGCCAGTAGTATCGGGTCTGCGGGGGCAAACATTCAGTACTTC
CASSIGSAGANIQYF
>NA|NA|TRBJ1-1|TRBV28
TGTGCCAGCAGTTTTTTTCGGGGGAGCACTGAAGCTTTCTTT
CASSFFRGSTEAFF
>TRBD1|NA|TRBJ1-1|TRBV4-1
TGCGCCAGCAGCCAAGATCGGACAGGCATGAACACTGAAGCTTTCTTT
CASSQDRTGMNTEAFF
>TRBD1|NA|TRBJ1-5|TRBV4-1
TGCGCCAGCAGCCAAGTTGGACAGGAGTATCAGCCCCAGCATTTT
CASSQVGQEYQPQHF
>NA|NA|TRBJ2-3|TRBV19
TGTGCCAGTAGTATAAGTAGCGCGAGCACAGATACGCAGTATTTT
CASSISSASTDTQYF
>TRBD2|NA|TRBJ2-7|TRBV7-9
TGTGCCAGCACCGGGACTAGCGGGAGTATCCCCTACGAGCAGTACTTC
CASTGTSGSIPYEQYF
>NA|NA|TRBJ1-4|TRBV5-6
TGTGCCAGCAAAAGGCGAGCGACTAATGAAAAACTGTTTTTT
CASKRRATNEKLFF